This T cell receptor beta chain was recorded in a study of early T cells in non-severe SARS-CoV-2 infection. On the study more broadly: Bulk RNA taken from unsorted whole blood was sequenced, leaving chains unpaired. Overall study findings and caveats: VDJdb matching favored anti-spike CD8 responses, missing private and CD4 specificities.

The V and J ends lost 4 bases and 4 bases, in that order; junction bases with no gene match: 9. Germline V gives CDR1 SGHTA, CDR2 FQGNSA. The CDR3 spans 15 residues. The protocol attached unique molecular identifiers to individual cDNA molecules. A single record per CDR3 protein comes from TCRdb applying MiXCR to the 5' RACE reads. This sample carries about 49,000 distinct CDR3 sequences, roughly 4.5% of them seen once, and the ten largest clones take 6%. This clonotype was counted many times. The antigen is undetermined. The chain combines TRBV7-2 with TRBJ1-2; 7 nucleotides line up with TRBD1. Source material: whole blood. The clonotype was recovered from an adult who was a healthcare worker with PCR-confirmed SARS-CoV-2 infection or an uninfected control (not recorded which). The CDR3 DNA follows: TGTGCCAGCAGCTCCACCCGGGACAGTTCCTATGGCTACACCTTC. This translates into CASSSTRDSSYGYTF. The full variable domain, completed using reference TRBV7-2 and TRBJ1-2, is GAGVSQSPSNKVTEKGKDVELRCDPISGHTALYWYRQSLGQGLEFLIYFQGNSAPDKSGLPSDRFSAERTGGSVSTLTIQRTQQEDSAVYLCASSSTRDSSYGYTFGSGTRLTVV.